This TCR beta chain stems from a study of blood T cell repertoires in COVID-19. Repertoires were generated with immunoSEQ multiplex PCR, while TCRdb's copy carries only in-frame clones and drops some. The sample consists of about 210,000 clones, 81% of them appearing once. Recruitment covered 20 to 25 US areas and drew participants whose ages spanned roughly 18 to 100 years. CDR1 is SEHNR and CDR2 is FQNEAQ in the germline V gene (reference sequence). J gave up 8 bases and V 6 bases, and 9 bases lay outside the gene matches. The CDR3 totals 14 residues. This chain connects TRBV7-9 to TRBJ1-4; TRBD1 aligns across 7 bases. This sequence originates from a man aged 35 to 55 who had recovered from COVID-19. Sequencing used PBMCs or T cells enriched from blood (not recorded which). CDR3 sequence: CASRRSDREEKLFF. The CDR3 DNA is TGTGCCAGCAGGCGGTCAGACAGGGAAGAAAAACTGTTTTTT.